One and the same sample provided the 25 T cell receptor beta chains below, sequenced in a study of CD8 T cell repertoires and HIV-1 epitope variants. Using immunoSEQ multiplex PCR, the repertoire was profiled, and TCRdb retains in-frame clones only, with some absent. The sample carries some 6,000 clones, roughly 71% recorded once. The antigens these receptors bind are not known. Source material: cultured CD8+ T cells derived from PBMCs. These receptors were collected from a male donor with HIV.

Only one count was recorded for this clone. The rearrangement uses TRBV7-6 and TRBJ2-5, with a tentative D call TRBD2 (6 bases). The germline V and J ends were trimmed by 2 bases and 2 bases, with 12 bases remaining between them. There are 15 residues in the CDR3. The germline gives CDR1 SGHVS, CDR2 FNYEAQ. CDR3 region: CASSLRRDWQETQYF. Written as DNA, the CDR3 is TGTGCCAGCAGCTTAAGACGGGACTGGCAAGAGACCCAGTACTTC.

Worth noting for this clone: Its ends do not fully match the called genes, so a read error is possible. The chain couples TRBV9 to TRBJ2-1, with TRBD1 as a possible D gene (6 bases). The length of the CDR3 is 15 residues. Germline V gene data show CDR1 as SGDLS and CDR2 as YYNGEE. CDR3 bases: TGTGCCAGTAGCGAAGGGGGTTTCCAATTGGATGAGCAGTTCTTC. It encodes CASSEGGFQLDEQFF. Supplemented by reference TRBV9 and TRBJ2-1, the full variable domain reads DSGVTQTPKHLITATGQRVTLRCSPRSGDLSVYWYQQSLDQGLQFLIQYYNGEERAKGNILERFSAQQFPDLHSELNLSSLELGDSALYFCASSEGGFQLDEQFFGPGTRLTVL.

The chain carries TRBV14 and TRBJ1-2; D not resolved. This CDR3 has 13 amino acids. V gave up 6 bases and J gave up 0 bases, with 8 bases separating them. Germline loops: CDR1 SGHDN, CDR2 FVKESK. The CDR3 DNA sequence: TGTGCCAGCAGTTTCCCATCTAACTATGGCTACACCTTC. The encoded protein is CASSFPSNYGYTF.

This clone was recorded a few times. V and J are TRBV6-1 and TRBJ1-5; D might be TRBD1 (6 bases). The CDR3 covers 16 residues. V was shortened by 1 base and J by 7 bases, with 17 bases between the two germline ends. Germline V gene data show CDR1 as MNHNS and CDR2 as SASEGT. Written as DNA, the CDR3 is TGTGCCAGCAGTGAAGACCCTCAGGGGATATTCCAGCCCCAGCATTTT. It specifies CASSEDPQGIFQPQHF.

The chain carries TRBV28 and TRBJ1-2; D is uncertain. The CDR3 is made up of 14 amino acids. Germline lookup yields CDR1 MDHEN and CDR2 SYDVKM. The V and J ends lost 1 base and 3 bases respectively, with 9 bases between them. CDR3: CASSLLEGDYGYTF. DNA of the CDR3: TGTGCCAGCAGTTTATTGGAGGGAGACTATGGCTACACCTTC.

The chain couples TRBV27 to TRBJ1-5; D is ambiguous. CDR1 and CDR2 from the germline V gene are MNHEY and SMNVEV (reference sequence). This CDR3 has 14 amino acids. Trimming shortened V by 0 bases and J by 0 bases, and 3 bases separated the two germline ends. CDR3 nucleotide sequence: TGTGCCAGCAGTTTATCGTTTAGCAATCAGCCCCAGCATTTT. It is translated as CASSLSFSNQPQHF.

This chain uses TRBV27 with TRBJ2-3; TRBD2 matches at 12 bases. Trimming at V came to 8 bases and at J to 1 base, leaving 22 bases not matched to a gene. Germline V CDR1 and CDR2: MNHEY, SMNVEV (reference sequence). CDR3 size: 21 residues. The CDR3 loop is CASLPPGLAGGRVGGTDTQYF. As DNA, the CDR3 is TGTGCCAGCCTCCCTCCTGGGCTAGCGGGGGGGCGAGTAGGGGGCACAGATACGCAGTATTTT.

The rearrangement links TRBV9 to TRBJ2-1; possibly TRBD1 for D (5 bases). Germline V CDR1 and CDR2: SGDLS, YYNGEE. The CDR3 length is 13 residues. Trimming removed 4 bases at V and 6 bases at J, with 11 bases between. Here the CDR3 reads CASSMDTTNEQFF. As DNA, the CDR3 is TGTGCCAGCAGCATGGACACCACCAATGAGCAGTTCTTC.

This clone was seen only once. The chain joins TRBV5-6 to TRBJ2-2; D not certain. Per the germline V gene, CDR1 is SGHDT and CDR2 is YYEEEE. Trimming shortened V by 0 bases and J by 0 bases, and 3 bases separated the two germline ends. The CDR3 sequence is 14 residues long. The CDR3 DNA reads as TGTGCCAGCAGCTTGGGGCCGAACACCGGGGAGCTGTTTTTT. It specifies CASSLGPNTGELFF.

This clone was recorded once. V is TRBV7-6 and J is TRBJ2-1, with TRBD1 matching 10 bases. V trimming: 6 bases; J trimming: 12 bases; junction bases outside the gene matches: 8. Germline lookup yields CDR1 SGHVS and CDR2 FNYEAQ. The CDR3 loop spans 13 amino acids. The CDR3 reads CASSLTGGYGQFF. The CDR3 nucleotides read TGTGCCAGCAGTTTGACAGGGGGCTATGGGCAGTTCTTC.

The chain joins TRBV30 to TRBJ2-3; 8 bases align to TRBD1. This CDR3 comprises 13 residues. V lost 2 bases to trimming and J lost 4 bases; unmatched junction nucleotides: 2. Germline V gene lookup returns CDR1 GTSNPN and CDR2 SVGIG (reference sequence). The CDR3 sequence is CAWSRQGPDTQYF. CDR3 DNA: TGTGCCTGGAGTCGACAGGGGCCAGATACGCAGTATTTT.

This sequence joins TRBV7-9 and TRBJ2-7, with no clear D. V lost 4 bases and J lost 5, with 15 bases in between. The CDR3 loop spans 14 amino acids. The germline V gene has CDR1 SEHNR and CDR2 FQNEAQ (reference sequence). The DNA for the CDR3 is TGTGCCAGCAGCTCAGTCCGAAGACCGGACGAGCAGTACTTC. As protein: CASSSVRRPDEQYF.

This sequence joins TRBV11-1 and TRBJ1-1; no definite D call. This CDR3 region has 13 residues. The V gene's germline CDR1 is SGHAT and CDR2 FQDESV (reference sequence). The germline V and J ends were trimmed by 0 bases and 1 base, with 3 bases remaining between them. DNA for the CDR3: TGTGCCAGCAGCTTAGCAGAGAACACTGAAGCTTTCTTT. Protein product: CASSLAENTEAFF.

DNA of the CDR3: TGCGCCAGCAGTCAATCCCATTGGGGGAATACCTACGAGCAGTACTTC. Its translation: CASSQSHWGNTYEQYF. The gene calls are TRBV23-1 and TRBJ2-7; D is perhaps TRBD1 or TRBD2 (5 bases each). TRBV23-1 is treated as an ORF (open reading frame) with a function not yet certain. V was shortened by 0 bases and J by 2 bases, with 14 bases between the two germline ends. The CDR3 contains 16 residues.

The chain carries TRBV5-1 and TRBJ2-6; D assignment may be TRBD1 or TRBD2 (6 bases each). The germline gives CDR1 SGHRS, CDR2 YFSETQ. The CDR3 totals 18 residues. Trimming took 0 bases from V and 0 from J, leaving 13 bases between them. The CDR3 is CASSLERRGTSGANVLTF. CDR3 in DNA: TGCGCCAGCAGCTTGGAGAGGAGGGGGACCTCTGGGGCCAACGTCCTGACTTTC.

The chain has TRBV9 and TRBJ2-1; 9 positions match TRBD1. CDR3 length: 18 amino acids. J lost 4 bases, V lost 0 bases, and 11 bases had no gene match. Germline V CDR1 and CDR2: SGDLS, YYNGEE. This CDR3 reads CASSVVGGGQGSYNEQFF. The DNA of the CDR3 is TGTGCCAGCAGCGTAGTAGGTGGGGGACAGGGATCTTACAATGAGCAGTTCTTC.

This clone showed up just a few times. The chain uses TRBV6-5 and TRBJ2-2; unclear D gene. Trimming pared 4 bases from V and 2 bases from J, leaving 11 bases between. The CDR3 consists of 15 residues. From germline, CDR1 is MNHEY and CDR2 SVGAGI. This CDR3 is CASSSPDLNTGELFF. The CDR3 region has the DNA TGTGCCAGCAGTTCCCCTGACCTTAACACCGGGGAGCTGTTTTTT.

The chain couples TRBV28 to TRBJ1-1; 12 nucleotides match TRBD1. There are 15 residues in the CDR3. V lost 4 bases, J lost 8 bases, and 8 bases stayed unmatched. Germline CDR1 MDHEN, CDR2 SYDVKM. CDR3 sequence reads: CASSSPGQGAWEAFF. The CDR3 coding sequence is TGTGCCAGCAGTTCCCCGGGACAGGGGGCCTGGGAAGCTTTCTTT.

This sequence joins TRBV4-2 and TRBJ2-5, with D tentatively TRBD2 (6 bases). CDR1 is LGHNA, CDR2 YNFKEQ, per germline. V was trimmed by 3 bases and J by 10 bases, leaving 18 bases between them. The CDR3 covers 14 residues. The CDR3 region has the DNA TGTGCCAGCAGCCACGCACCGGGGGATGGAGACCAGTACTTC. Translating gives CASSHAPGDGDQYF.

For the CDR3, the DNA is TGTGCCAGCAGTGAAATGGACAGCTTATACGAGCAGTACTTC. Amino acid sequence: CASSEMDSLYEQYF. The chain couples TRBV6-1 to TRBJ2-7, with D possibly being TRBD1 (6 bases). Germline V CDR1 and CDR2: MNHNS, SASEGT. Trimming removed 2 bases from V and 4 bases from J, with 12 bases in between. The CDR3 is 14 residues long.

This sequence joins TRBV27 and TRBJ2-3; TRBD2 matches at 7 bases. The CDR3 consists of 16 residues. The V gene end was trimmed by 6 bases and the J gene end by 1 base; junction bases not matched to a gene: 10. Germline V gives CDR1 MNHEY, CDR2 SMNVEV (reference sequence). The chain's CDR3 is CASSITSETGTDTQYF. For the CDR3, the DNA is TGTGCCAGCAGCATCACTAGCGAAACCGGCACAGATACGCAGTATTTT.

The rearrangement uses TRBV29-1 and TRBJ2-7; 9 nucleotides match TRBD2. The CDR3 sequence is 14 residues long. V was clipped by 2 bases and J by 3 bases; unmatched bases: 5. Germline V gives CDR1 SQVTM, CDR2 ANQGSEA. Written as DNA, the CDR3 is TGCAGCGTTGAATCGCCTAGCGGGAACTACGAGCAGTACTTC. As protein: CSVESPSGNYEQYF.

V and J are TRBV5-4 and TRBJ2-5; D possibly corresponds to TRBD1 (6 bases). The ends were cut back, 4 bases at V and 5 bases at J, with 18 bases in the middle. The CDR3 has 15 amino acids. Germline CDR1 and CDR2: SGHNT and YYREEE (reference sequence). The CDR3 loop reads CASSANQGNGETQYF. The CDR3 nucleotides are TGTGCCAGCAGCGCCAACCAGGGGAATGGGGAGACCCAGTACTTC.

The gene calls are TRBV7-8 and TRBJ1-2, with TRBD1 identical over 9 bases. J lost 0 bases, V lost 5 bases, and 13 bases had no gene match. Germline CDR1 reads SGHVS; CDR2 reads FQNEAQ. This CDR3 comprises 18 residues. For the CDR3, the DNA is TGTGCCAGCAGCCACGTCCCGGGACAGGGACCGTCTAACTATGGCTACACCTTC. Its protein product is CASSHVPGQGPSNYGYTF.

This chain connects TRBV4-3 to TRBJ1-2; 7 bases map to TRBD1. The CDR3 covers 15 residues. V dropped 0 bases and J dropped 2; count of bases not matched to a gene: 3. Per the germline V gene, CDR1 is LGHNA and CDR2 is YSLEER. The CDR3 nucleotides are TGCGCCAGCAGCCAAGATGCACAGGGGAACTATGGCTACACCTTC. This codes for CASSQDAQGNYGYTF.